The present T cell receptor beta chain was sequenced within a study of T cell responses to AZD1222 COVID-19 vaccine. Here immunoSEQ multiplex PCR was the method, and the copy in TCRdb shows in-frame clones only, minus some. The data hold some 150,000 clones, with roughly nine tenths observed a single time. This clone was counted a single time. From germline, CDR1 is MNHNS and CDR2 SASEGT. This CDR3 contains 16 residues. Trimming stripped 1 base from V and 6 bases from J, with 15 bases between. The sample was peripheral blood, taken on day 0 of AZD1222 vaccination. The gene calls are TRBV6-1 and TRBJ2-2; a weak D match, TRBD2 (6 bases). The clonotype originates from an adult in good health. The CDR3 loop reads CASSEGFGGLAGELFF. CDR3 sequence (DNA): TGTGCCAGCAGTGAAGGATTCGGGGGTTTGGCCGGGGAGCTGTTTTTT.